These 18 T cell receptor beta chains were all obtained from the same sample, sequenced in a study of shared clonotypes between healthy human individuals. Positively selected for CCR7, the CD45RO-negative cells used as naive CD8 cells excluded terminally differentiated effector memory CD45RA+ cells. Assay: immunoSEQ multiplex PCR; the TCRdb copy retains only in-frame clones and omits some. The sample contains hundreds of thousands of clones, 95% to 97% of which appear only once. The specimen sequenced was naive CD8+ T cells sorted from blood. These receptors all stem from a woman in her thirties in good health.

This chain uses TRBV5-1 with TRBJ2-2; 8 bases match TRBD2. V dropped 5 bases and J dropped 0; count of bases not matched to a gene: 3. Germline V gene lookup returns CDR1 SGHRS and CDR2 YFSETQ. This CDR3 comprises 15 residues. The CDR3: CASRFSGANTGELFF. Here the CDR3 DNA reads TGCGCCAGCAGATTTAGCGGGGCGAACACCGGGGAGCTGTTTTTT.

The gene calls are TRBV29-1 and TRBJ1-1; D not certain. V was trimmed by 8 bases and J by 5 bases, leaving 15 bases between them. Germline V gene lookup returns CDR1 SQVTM and CDR2 ANQGSEA. The CDR3 spans 12 residues. The CDR3 DNA reads TGCAGCTCTCTCGGGGTTAAGACTGAAGCTTTCTTT. It codes for CSSLGVKTEAFF.

The rearrangement uses TRBV9 and TRBJ2-6, with D perhaps TRBD1 or TRBD2 (5 bases each). Trimming took off 2 bases at V and 1 base at J, with 13 bases between the two ends. The CDR3 covers 17 residues. From germline, CDR1 is SGDLS and CDR2 YYNGEE. CDR3 region: CASSVTGGASGANVLTF. The DNA for the CDR3 is TGTGCCAGCAGCGTTACTGGGGGAGCGTCTGGGGCCAACGTCCTGACTTTC.

The J gene is TRBJ2-7, the V gene TRBV6-5, with a tentative D call TRBD2 (6 bases). The CDR3 length is 14 residues. The germline V gene has CDR1 MNHEY and CDR2 SVGAGI. The V end lost 5 bases, the J end lost 2 bases, and 13 bases lay between the germline ends. The CDR3 sequence: CASSPLGGPYEQYF. DNA of the CDR3: TGTGCCAGCAGTCCCCTGGGGGGTCCCTACGAGCAGTACTTC.

The chain joins TRBV27 to TRBJ2-5; a possible D gene is TRBD2 (6 bases). The V and J ends lost 7 bases and 5 bases respectively, with 11 bases between them. CDR1 and CDR2 from the germline V gene are MNHEY and SMNVEV (reference sequence). This CDR3 spans 12 amino acids. This CDR3 reads CASKSEGETQYF. The CDR3 bases are TGTGCCAGCAAATCGGAGGGTGAGACCCAGTACTTC.

This rearrangement joins TRBV9 to TRBJ2-7, with D tentatively TRBD1 or TRBD2 (5 bases each). This CDR3 has 13 amino acids. V was pared by 0 bases and J by 7 bases, with 11 bases between. CDR1 and CDR2 (germline): SGDLS, YYNGEE. CDR3 loop: CASSVVEGLEQYF. The CDR3 DNA sequence: TGTGCCAGCAGCGTAGTTGAGGGGCTAGAGCAGTACTTC.

The V call is TRBV29-1, the J call TRBJ2-2; a possible D gene is TRBD1 (6 bases). The CDR3 is made up of 13 amino acids. The V gene's germline CDR1 is SQVTM and CDR2 ANQGSEA. The V end lost 6 bases, the J end lost 4 bases, and 12 bases lay between the germline ends. The CDR3 spells CSVQGSGTGELFF. CDR3 DNA: TGCAGCGTACAGGGTTCGGGCACCGGGGAGCTGTTTTTT.

V usage is TRBV19 and J usage is TRBJ2-6; D uncertain. Deletions cut 3 bases from V and 0 bases from J, with 12 bases between. Germline V lookup: CDR1 LNHDA, CDR2 SQIVND (reference sequence). The CDR3 runs 17 residues. The CDR3 DNA reads TGTGCCAGTAGTATTTCTTCGGCAGGCTCTGGGGCCAACGTCCTGACTTTC. Amino acid sequence: CASSISSAGSGANVLTF.

The rearrangement links TRBV28 to TRBJ2-5; 9 bases agree with TRBD1. Germline trimming cut 5 bases from V and 3 bases from J; bases unmatched to any gene: 10. Germline V gives CDR1 MDHEN, CDR2 SYDVKM. This CDR3 has 16 amino acids. DNA of the CDR3: TGTGCCAGCAGTCCCCTCGGGACAGGGTTGGAAGAGACCCAGTACTTC. Its protein product is CASSPLGTGLEETQYF.

The chain couples TRBV11-2 to TRBJ2-1, with TRBD2 matching over 8 bases. The CDR3 length is 16 residues. J gave up 10 bases and V 3 bases, and 14 bases lay outside the gene matches. Per germline, CDR1 SGHAT and CDR2 FQNNGV. CDR3 sequence reads: CASSFILSGSWGEQFF. The CDR3 DNA reads TGTGCCAGCAGCTTTATATTGAGCGGGAGCTGGGGGGAGCAGTTCTTC. Full variable domain (outside the CDR3, taken from reference TRBV11-2 and TRBJ2-1): EAGVAQSPRYKIIEKRQSVAFWCNPISGHATLYWYQQILGQGPKLLIQFQNNGVVDDSQLPKDRFSAERLKGVDSTLKIQPAKLEDSAVYLCASSFILSGSWGEQFFGPGTRLTVL.

The chain carries TRBV7-9 and TRBJ2-5; tentative D call: TRBD1 (5 bases). Between the trimmed V and J ends, which lost 1 base and 2 bases, there was a span of 11 bases. Per the germline V gene, CDR1 is SEHNR and CDR2 is FQNEAQ (reference sequence). CDR3 size: 15 residues. Here the CDR3 reads CASSLVLGLQETQYF. The CDR3, as DNA: TGTGCCAGCAGCTTAGTCTTGGGGCTACAAGAGACCCAGTACTTC.

The J gene is TRBJ2-5, the V gene TRBV27, with TRBD2 identical over 9 bases. V shed 5 bases and J 1 base; nucleotides not matched to a gene: 2. Germline V gives CDR1 MNHEY, CDR2 SMNVEV (reference sequence). This CDR3 contains 14 residues. The CDR3 region is CASSMTSGQETQYF. The CDR3 DNA reads as TGTGCCAGCAGTATGACTAGCGGCCAAGAGACCCAGTACTTC.

DNA for the CDR3: TGCGCCAGCAGTTGGGACAGATACTCCTACGAGCAGTACTTC. It codes for CASSWDRYSYEQYF. The rearrangement joins TRBV5-1 to TRBJ2-7, with 7 bases aligning to TRBD1. This CDR3 region has 14 residues. Germline CDR1 SGHRS, CDR2 YFSETQ. Trimming removed 5 bases from V and 0 bases from J; junction bases left unmatched: 5.

CDR3 sequence reads: CASSEGLAGANEQFF. The CDR3 DNA is TGTGCCAGCAGTGAAGGGCTAGCGGGGGCCAATGAGCAGTTCTTC. The chain links TRBV6-1 to TRBJ2-1, with 10 bases aligning to TRBD2. The junction had 3 bases not matched to a gene; V was cut back by 1 base and J by 6 bases. The CDR3 loop spans 15 amino acids. Germline V gene lookup returns CDR1 MNHNS and CDR2 SASEGT.

A single count supports this clone. The chain carries TRBV29-1 and TRBJ2-7; D is possibly TRBD1 or TRBD2 (7 bases each). This CDR3 spans 13 amino acids. V dropped 5 bases and J dropped 6 bases, with 17 bases sitting between them. Germline CDR1 reads SQVTM; CDR2 reads ANQGSEA. This CDR3 is CSVSGDSGLEQYF. The CDR3, as DNA: TGCAGCGTTAGCGGGGACAGCGGTCTCGAGCAGTACTTC.

The chain combines TRBV29-1 with TRBJ2-2; 9 positions agree with TRBD2. From germline, CDR1 is SQVTM and CDR2 ANQGSEA. With V trimmed by 4 bases and J by 6 bases, 6 bases remained unmatched. This CDR3 has 14 amino acids. Here the CDR3 DNA reads TGCAGCGTTGTTGGCGGGAGGGCCCCCGGGGAGCTGTTTTTT. Residues: CSVVGGRAPGELFF.

V gene TRBV6-5 combines with J gene TRBJ2-3, with D possibly being TRBD2 (6 bases). CDR3 size: 15 residues. Deletions cut 0 bases from V and 1 base from J, with 8 bases between. Germline V gene sequence: CDR1 MNHEY, CDR2 SVGAGI. The CDR3 sequence: CASSYSERGTDTQYF. In nucleotides, the CDR3 is TGTGCCAGCAGTTACTCGGAGCGGGGCACAGATACGCAGTATTTT.

The V and J genes are TRBV4-1 and TRBJ2-7; D unresolved. Germline values: CDR1 MGHRA, CDR2 YSYEKL. The V and J ends lost 5 bases and 4 bases respectively, with 12 bases between them. This CDR3 comprises 13 residues. This chain's CDR3 is CASSLAVSYEQYF. The CDR3 bases are TGCGCCAGCAGCTTAGCCGTTTCGTACGAGCAGTACTTC.